Following are 16 T cell receptor beta chains from one sample sequenced in a study of CD8 T cells in ankylosing spondylitis. No cognate antigen is known for these TCRs. TCRdb ran MiXCR on the 5' RACE reads and lists one entry per CDR3 protein. In the table there are approximately 400,000 distinct CDR3 sequences, over 15% of which are singletons. Study observations and caveats: Blood from ankylosing spondylitis patients appeared to carry a characteristic roughly 8-variant TCR beta motif.

Sequenced sample: blood, either unsorted or a sorted T cell fraction (not recorded which). These receptors were obtained from a male donor with ankylosing spondylitis.

CDR3: CASIPGTGRTGELFF. CDR3 coding DNA: TGCGCCAGCATCCCGGGGACAGGTCGCACCGGGGAGCTGTTTTTT. V gene TRBV10-2 combines with J gene TRBJ2-2; TRBD1 aligns across 8 bases. Losses at the gene ends were 7 bases for V and 4 bases for J; bases not matched to a gene: 8. Per germline, CDR1 WSHSY and CDR2 SAAADI. The CDR3 contains 15 residues.

This chain uses TRBV7-9 with TRBJ2-1; possibly TRBD1 for D (5 bases). Trimming removed 6 bases from V and 8 bases from J, with 11 bases in between. CDR1 and CDR2 (germline): SEHNR, FQNEAQ (reference sequence). CDR3 length equals 12 residues. CDR3 DNA sequence: TGTGCCAGCAGGGAGACAGCGTATGAGCAGTTCTTC. This encodes CASRETAYEQFF.

This clonotype was observed a handful of times. The rearrangement uses TRBV6-4 and TRBJ2-5; D not resolved. The CDR3 contains 16 residues. Trimming cost V 2 bases and J 2 bases, with 15 bases left between them. Germline CDR1 reads MRHNA; CDR2 reads SNTAGT. The CDR3 sequence is CASSDGFYCEQETQYF. Written as DNA, the CDR3 is TGTGCCAGCAGTGACGGTTTCTATTGCGAACAAGAGACCCAGTACTTC.

This clonotype has just a few counts. The rearrangement links TRBV10-3 to TRBJ2-3, with a weak D call TRBD1 (5 bases). V was clipped by 10 bases and J by 6 bases, with 20 bases between them. This CDR3 comprises 14 residues. Germline CDR1 reads ENHRY; CDR2 reads SYGVKD. The CDR3 protein is CATTKTGFGDTQYF. CDR3 DNA sequence: TGTGCCACGACAAAAACAGGCTTTGGCGATACGCAGTATTTT.

The chain employs TRBV5-5 and TRBJ2-1, with 7 bases fitting TRBD2. CDR3 length: 16 amino acids. J lost 9 bases, V lost 4 bases, and 16 bases had no gene match. Germline-derived CDR1 and CDR2 are SGHKS and YYEKEE (reference sequence). The CDR3 coding sequence is TGTGCCAGCAGCCGAAACCCGGGAGGTGTCTCGGGTGAGCAGTTCTTC. It translates to CASSRNPGGVSGEQFF.

CDR3 in amino acids: CASSFGLTNEKLFF. CDR3 in DNA: TGCGCCAGCAGCTTCGGGTTGACTAATGAAAAACTGTTTTTT. V usage is TRBV5-1 and J usage is TRBJ1-4; D is unclear. The CDR3 contains 14 residues. Germline V CDR1 and CDR2: SGHRS, YFSETQ. V was trimmed by 2 bases and J by 2 bases, leaving 7 bases between them.

The sample holds many counts of this clonotype. V gene TRBV12-3 or TRBV12-4 combines with J gene TRBJ1-5; D is uncertain. V was cut by 2 bases and J by 4 bases, with 6 bases left in between. CDR3 length equals 13 residues. The CDR3 spells CASSLKGNQPQHF. The CDR3, as DNA: TGTGCCAGCAGTTTAAAAGGGAATCAGCCCCAGCATTTT.

The chain combines TRBV12-3 or TRBV12-4 with TRBJ1-6; 9 bases are shared with TRBD1. The CDR3 consists of 15 residues. The J segment lost 7 bases and the V segment lost 6 bases, leaving 7 bases of the junction unmatched. This chain's CDR3 is CASSRTGGWNSPLHF. As DNA, the CDR3 is TGTGCCAGCAGCCGCACAGGGGGCTGGAATTCACCCCTCCACTTT.

The sample holds many counts of this clonotype. This chain uses TRBV4-1 with TRBJ1-1, with a possible D match to TRBD1 (6 bases). Trimming removed 1 base from V and 0 bases from J, with 15 bases in between. CDR3 length: 17 amino acids. Germline-derived CDR1 and CDR2 are MGHRA and YSYEKL. CDR3 protein: CASSQVPGQGMNTEAFF. CDR3 nucleotide sequence: TGCGCCAGCAGCCAAGTCCCGGGACAAGGAATGAACACTGAAGCTTTCTTT.

This clonotype was counted between two and nine times. The rearrangement links TRBV13 to TRBJ2-1; D possibly corresponds to TRBD1 (5 bases). V lost 5 bases, J lost 4 bases, and 18 bases lay in between. The CDR3 extends over 16 amino acids. Germline loops: CDR1 PRHDT, CDR2 FYEKMQ (reference sequence). This chain's CDR3 is CASSHPGQGRYNEQFF. In nucleotides, the CDR3 is TGTGCCAGCAGCCACCCGGGCCAGGGAAGGTACAATGAGCAGTTCTTC. The whole variable domain, filled in from reference TRBV13 and TRBJ2-1, reads AAGVIQSPRHLIKEKRETATLKCYPIPRHDTVYWYQQGPGQDPQFLISFYEKMQSDKGSIPDRFSAQQFSDYHSELNMSSLELGDSALYFCASSHPGQGRYNEQFFGPGTRLTVL.

Only a few counts were recorded for this clonotype. V is TRBV7-9 and J is TRBJ2-5, with TRBD1 matching over 7 bases. The germline CDR1 and CDR2 sequences are SEHNR and FQNEAQ (reference sequence). The ends lost 5 bases at V and 5 bases at J; junction bases unmatched: 8. CDR3 length equals 14 residues. The CDR3 nucleotides read TGTGCCAGCAGCGACAGGGTGCTTGGGGAGACCCAGTACTTC. Translation: CASSDRVLGETQYF.

In nucleotides, the CDR3 is TGTGCCAGCAGTGCAGGGGAAGGTGGTCGAGATACGCAGTATTTT. As protein: CASSAGEGGRDTQYF. The chain links TRBV2 to TRBJ2-3; D is possibly TRBD1 (6 bases). The V and J ends lost 4 bases and 5 bases respectively, with 16 bases between them. The CDR3 length is 15 residues. Germline loops: CDR1 SNHLY, CDR2 FYNNEI.

This clonotype was seen a handful of times. The chain recombines TRBV30 with TRBJ2-1; 8 nucleotides agree with TRBD1. The CDR3 length is 12 residues. Germline CDR1 GTSNPN, CDR2 SVGIG (reference sequence). V dropped 3 bases and J dropped 9; count of bases not matched to a gene: 4. The CDR3 DNA sequence: TGTGCCTGGAGGTACAGGGGGAGTGAGCAGTTCTTC. Its protein product is CAWRYRGSEQFF.

This clonotype was counted between two and nine times. This chain links TRBV5-1 with TRBJ2-3; possible D gene TRBD1, 5 bases. CDR3 length equals 15 residues. V lost 0 bases and J 6 bases, leaving 14 bases between the germline ends. Germline values: CDR1 SGHRS, CDR2 YFSETQ. This CDR3 reads CASSLGQINWDTQYF. The CDR3 DNA sequence: TGCGCCAGCAGCTTGGGACAGATAAACTGGGATACGCAGTATTTT.

The chain is built from TRBV27 and TRBJ2-5, with D unclear. V was cut by 3 bases and J by 1 base, with 9 bases left in between. The CDR3 runs 14 residues. Per germline, CDR1 MNHEY and CDR2 SMNVEV (reference sequence). CDR3 DNA: TGTGCCAGCAGTTTTGGCTGGGGCCAAGAGACCCAGTACTTC. Protein product: CASSFGWGQETQYF.

The chain recombines TRBV28 with TRBJ1-2; the D gene is possibly TRBD1 (5 bases). Trimming shortened V by 8 bases and J by 7 bases, and 17 bases separated the two germline ends. There are 13 residues in the CDR3. Per the germline V gene, CDR1 is MDHEN and CDR2 is SYDVKM. The CDR3 coding sequence is TGTGCCAGCCACGGGGGAGAGGTAGCTGGCTACACCTTC. This encodes CASHGGEVAGYTF.